Listed below are T cell receptor beta chains from one sample, sequenced in a study of blood T cells in healthy people across ages. Each CDR3 protein is one row after TCRdb ran MiXCR on the 5' RACE reads. This table has 1.5 million to 2 million distinct CDR3 sequences, roughly 28% appearing once. Sequenced: blood. The receptors come from a woman in her 30s in good health. Both conserved end residues are part of each CDR3. The D gene is left open where the match is weak. The size entry is marked missing in some rows and otherwise reads once, few, many or a size class.

>NA|TRBV15|TRBD2|16|TRBJ2-1
TGTGCCACCAGCAGCTTCCTAGCGGGAGGGATAAATGAGCAGTTCTTC
CATSSFLAGGINEQFF
>NA|TRBV29-1|NA|12|TRBJ2-7
TGCAGCGCACGTCTTGAGGGCTCCGAGCAGTACTTC
CSARLEGSEQYF
>few|TRBV10-3|TRBD1|13|TRBJ1-2
TGTGCCATCCGACAAGAACCGGGACAGGGCTACACCTTC
CAIRQEPGQGYTF
>many|TRBV4-2|TRBD1|18|TRBJ1-5
TGTGCCAGCAGCCTCTACGGGACAGGGGGAAGGAGCAATCAGCCCCAGCATTTT
CASSLYGTGGRSNQPQHF
>few|TRBV5-1|NA|14|TRBJ2-2
TGCGCCAGCAGCCCCACCCTAGGTCCCGGGGAGCTGTTTTTT
CASSPTLGPGELFF
>few|TRBV11-2|NA|14|TRBJ2-5
TGTGCCAGCAGCTTAGAGGAGGAACAAGAGACCCAGTACTTC
CASSLEEEQETQYF
>many|TRBV28|NA|14|TRBJ2-7
TGTGCCAGCAGTTTCGGGGTTGTATTCCGCGAGCAGTACTTC
CASSFGVVFREQYF
>few|TRBV3-1|NA|14|TRBJ2-3
TGTGCCAGCAGCCCCTTTTCCTCCACGGATACGCAGTATTTT
CASSPFSSTDTQYF
>many|TRBV20-1|TRBD1|15|TRBJ1-2
TGCAGTGCTGACCCGGGACAGGGGTCTAACTATGGCTACACCTTC
CSADPGQGSNYGYTF
>many|TRBV25-1|TRBD2|15|TRBJ2-1
TGTGCCAGCAGTCGACTAGCGGGAGGAGGGGATGAGCAGTTCTTC
CASSRLAGGGDEQFF
>NA|TRBV9|TRBD1|17|TRBJ2-3
TGTGCCAGCAGCGTAGGAATGGGAACAGGGGGCAGAGATACGCAGTATTTT
CASSVGMGTGGRDTQYF